This T cell receptor beta chain emerged from a study of T cell changes during pregnancy in multiple sclerosis (dated by TCRdb to about 2019). As for the study more broadly: In women with multiple sclerosis, the researchers looked at how the T cell repertoire shifted as pregnancy progressed.

The library was made by the immunoSEQ multiplex PCR assay. In TCRdb, the immuneACCESS table is reduced to in-frame sequences with V and J assigned. These tables do not hold every clone; where another copy was compared, an unresolved V gene accounts for under half, and the others remain unexplained. This sample comprises some 73,000 clones, over 80% of them detected only once. The ten largest clones take up 2.8% of the sample. A remark on this clone: The clone's antigen remains unknown. One base away there is no much larger clone; base qualities are not given.

CDR1 is given as LNHDA and CDR2 as SQIVND, both from the germline V gene (reference sequence). Between the V and J ends, shortened by 5 bases and 1 base respectively, the junction contains 6 bases. From cysteine to phenylalanine, the CDR3 is 12 amino acids long. Just CDR3 DNA is preserved here, 36 bases in frame from base 1. The TCR comes from a female donor in good health, enrolled as a control in a pregnancy study. The specimen comprised peripheral blood, sampled in the third trimester of pregnancy. Recombination linked TRBV19 to TRBJ2-7; a tentative D call is TRBD1 (6 bases match). The CDR3 protein sequence reads: CASSGQSYEQYF. DNA sequence: TGTGCCAGTAGTGGACAGTCCTACGAGCAGTACTTC.